The 18 T cell receptor beta chains in this list originate from one sample, sequenced in a study of tumor-infiltrating lymphocytes in primary liver carcinoma. TCR beta cDNA was reverse-transcribed from about 0.45 ug of total RNA. The reaction used a constant-region primer and ProtoScript II reverse transcriptase. Libraries for TCR beta were built through three nested multiplex PCR rounds, which together made up a slightly modified ARM-PCR procedure. Both of the initial two PCR rounds ran for about 9 cycles and employed TRBV1-TRBV30 forward primers alongside a C-beta reverse primer. TCRdb reanalysed the multiplex PCR reads using MiXCR and keeps one entry per CDR3 protein. The sample has approximately 76,000 distinct CDR3 sequences, 71% seen once; the top ten hold roughly an eighth. Each 20-30 mg portion of unsorted bulk tissue served as the source for co-extraction of RNA and DNA. Sequencing was performed on liver tumor tissue from sampling region 4. Indicated subset: tumor region T4, right-lateral pole. These receptors were obtained from a woman in her sixties or seventies with primary liver carcinoma and hepatitis B virus infection.

This clonotype was seen a handful of times. This may stem from a read error, because a much larger clone lies one nucleotide away. The V gene is TRBV6-1, the J gene TRBJ2-5, with 7 bases matching TRBD2. J was trimmed by 4 bases and V by 6 bases; bases with no gene match: 11. The CDR3 has 15 residues. The V gene's germline CDR1 is MNHNS and CDR2 SASEGT. In DNA form, the CDR3 reads TGTGCCAGCAGCGGAGGGACTAACGGGAGAGAGACCCAGTACTTC. This gives the protein CASSGGTNGRETQYF.

Of note for this clonotype: At one end, the junction sequence differs from germline, possibly due to a read error. The genes are TRBV6-5 and TRBJ1-4; D is unresolved. The CDR3 length is 15 residues. The germline V gene encodes CDR1 MNHEY and CDR2 SVGAGI. The DNA of the CDR3 is TGTGCCAGCGCCCCAGCAACATTTAGGAATGAAAAACTGTTTTTC. It translates to CASAPATFRNEKLFF.

This clonotype was observed many times. This rearrangement joins TRBV6-2 or TRBV6-3 to TRBJ2-7; possible D gene TRBD2, 5 bases. Trimming took 2 bases from V and 4 from J, leaving 9 bases between them. CDR1 is MNHEY, CDR2 SVGEGT, per germline. The length of the CDR3 is 13 residues. For the CDR3, the DNA is TGTGCCAGCAGTTACCTGCGGGCGTACGAGCAGTACTTC. Protein sequence: CASSYLRAYEQYF.

With respect to this clonotype: One junction end disagrees with the germline gene, perhaps due to a read error. The V gene is TRBV11-2, the J gene TRBJ2-1; D uncertain. Germline V CDR1 and CDR2: SGHAT, FQNNGV. The CDR3 is made up of 11 amino acids. The CDR3 region is CASSLTSMSLF. CDR3 DNA sequence: TGTGCCAGCAGCTTGACTTCGATGTCGCTCTTC.

V is TRBV6-1 and J is TRBJ2-7; no clear D gene. Germline loops: CDR1 MNHNS, CDR2 SASEGT. V was shortened by 0 bases and J by 0 bases, with 9 bases between the two germline ends. The CDR3 covers 15 residues. CDR3 region: CASSEANMSSYEQYF. As DNA, the CDR3 is TGTGCCAGCAGTGAAGCTAACATGAGCTCCTACGAGCAGTACTTC.

This sequence joins TRBV6-1 and TRBJ2-1; TRBD2 aligns across 7 bases. The CDR3 runs 16 residues. The germline V gene has CDR1 MNHNS and CDR2 SASEGT. The CDR3 bases are TGTGTCACGTGTCGGGGGGTCGCGGCGACCCACAATGAGCAGTTCTTC. This translates into CVTCRGVAATHNEQFF.

In the case of this clonotype: At one end the junction does not follow the germline gene, possibly because of a read error. The V call is TRBV12-3 or TRBV12-4, the J call TRBJ1-6; no clear D gene. This CDR3 is built from 13 residues. The DNA of the CDR3 is TGTACCAGCAGCACAGTGGTGGGTTCACCCCTCCACTTT. Protein sequence: CTSSTVVGSPLHF.

This clonotype was detected once. In this CDR3 the conserved last residue, phenylalanine or tryptophan, is missing, so a read error is likely. Because the CDR3's place on the DNA is in doubt, the DNA is left out and the CDR3 is given as listed by TCRdb. CDR3 in amino acids: CASSAERWGYTDTQYL. This chain links TRBV11-2 with TRBJ2-3; the tabulated D call, TRBD1, remains unverified against the DNA. Termini included, the CDR3 measures 16 amino acids. Germline-derived CDR1 and CDR2 are SGHAT and FQNNGV.

The rearrangement joins TRBV29-1 to TRBJ2-7; no firm D call. Trimming shortened V by 6 bases and J by 1 base, and 10 bases separated the two germline ends. The CDR3 consists of 12 residues. Germline CDR1 SQVTM, CDR2 ANQGSEA. The CDR3: CSVRPGSYEQYF. In DNA, the CDR3 is TGCAGCGTACGGCCGGGTTCCTACGAGCAGTACTTC.

The rearrangement joins TRBV11-3 to TRBJ2-1; TRBD2 might be the D (6 bases). CDR1 SGHNT and CDR2 YENEEA come from the germline V gene. This CDR3 is 15 amino acids long. The germline V and J ends were trimmed by 3 bases and 16 bases, with 25 bases remaining between them. Here the CDR3 reads CASSLVAAARGEYFF. CDR3 bases: TGTGCCAGCAGCTTGGTAGCGGCTGCCCGAGGTGAGTACTTCTTC.

Notes on this clonotype: Because the CDR3 is missing its conserved closing phenylalanine or tryptophan, this is likely a read error. No DNA is shown, since the ends of the CDR3 on it are uncertain; the CDR3 is the one TCRdb lists. The chain recombines TRBV11-1 with TRBJ2-1; the D call TRBD2 from the table was never checked on the DNA. Per the germline V gene, CDR1 is SGHAT and CDR2 is FQDESV (reference sequence). The CDR3 length equals 17 residues, ends included. The CDR3 protein is CASSLGRGEWRVDEQFS.

For this clonotype: A much larger clone sits a single nucleotide away, making a read error possible. The chain has TRBV29-1 and TRBJ2-5; no definite D call. Germline V lookup: CDR1 SQVTM, CDR2 ANQGSEA. CDR3 length: 11 amino acids. For the CDR3, the DNA is TGCAACGTTAACGCCCAAGAGACCCAGTACTTC. It specifies CNVNAQETQYF.

This clonotype was observed once. An end of the junction differs from the germline gene, which may be a read error. The chain uses TRBV5-6 and TRBJ2-3; 7 nucleotides match TRBD2. The CDR3 contains 14 residues. Per the germline V gene, CDR1 is SGHDT and CDR2 is YYEEEE. The chain's CDR3 is CTSSLLALTDSQYF. In DNA form, the CDR3 reads TGTACCAGCAGCTTACTAGCGCTCACAGATTCGCAGTATTTT.

At least ten counts were recorded for this clonotype. The chain combines TRBV6-6 with TRBJ1-2, with 9 bases that match TRBD1. Germline V gene data show CDR1 as MNHNY and CDR2 as SVGAGI (reference sequence). V shed 5 bases and J 12 bases; nucleotides not matched to a gene: 4. The CDR3 contains 11 residues. In nucleotides, the CDR3 is TGTGCCAGCAGTCAGACAGGGGGTAACACCTTC. It encodes CASSQTGGNTF.

Points on this clonotype: This is likely a read error, given that the CDR3 carries no conserved phenylalanine or tryptophan at its end. The chain couples TRBV11-3 to TRBJ2-1, with D maybe TRBD2 (5 bases). The V and J ends lost 1 base and 4 bases respectively, with 20 bases between them. CDR3 length: 18 amino acids. CDR1 is SGHNT and CDR2 is YENEEA in the germline V gene. This CDR3 reads CASSLGQGVRAGYNEQFL. The CDR3, as DNA: TGTGCCAGCAGCTTAGGTCAAGGCGTGAGGGCCGGGTACAATGAGCAGTTCCTC.

Comments on this clonotype: One end of the junction is discordant with germline, which a read error may explain. The V gene is TRBV5-6, the J gene TRBJ2-5; a possible D gene is TRBD1 (6 bases). The CDR3 contains 15 residues. CDR1 is SGHDT and CDR2 is YYEEEE in the germline V gene. CDR3 loop: CACSIMGANQETQYF. As DNA, the CDR3 is TGTGCCTGCAGCATCATGGGGGCAAACCAAGAGACCCAGTACTTC. The full variable domain, its missing parts supplied by reference TRBV5-6 and TRBJ2-5, is DAGVTQSPTHLIKTRGQQVTLRCSPKSGHDTVSWYQQALGQGPQFIFQYYEEEERQRGNFPDRFSGHQFPNYSSELNVNALLLGDSALYLCACSIMGANQETQYFGPGTRLLVL.

The chain employs TRBV29-1 and TRBJ1-3; D gene unclear. Looked up from germline, CDR1 is SQVTM and CDR2 is ANQGSEA. The CDR3 consists of 12 residues. CDR3: CYARTTGNTIYF. For the CDR3, the DNA is TGCTACGCCCGGACGACTGGAAACACCATATATTTT.

V gene TRBV5-5 combines with J gene TRBJ2-5; 7 nucleotides agree with TRBD1. Germline CDR1 and CDR2: SGHKS and YYEKEE (reference sequence). This CDR3 has 15 residues. V lost 5 bases and J lost 7; bases outside the gene matches: 14. The CDR3 loop reads CASSLTDRAPRTQYF. CDR3 nucleotides: TGTGCCAGCAGTCTCACTGACAGGGCCCCCAGGACCCAGTACTTC.